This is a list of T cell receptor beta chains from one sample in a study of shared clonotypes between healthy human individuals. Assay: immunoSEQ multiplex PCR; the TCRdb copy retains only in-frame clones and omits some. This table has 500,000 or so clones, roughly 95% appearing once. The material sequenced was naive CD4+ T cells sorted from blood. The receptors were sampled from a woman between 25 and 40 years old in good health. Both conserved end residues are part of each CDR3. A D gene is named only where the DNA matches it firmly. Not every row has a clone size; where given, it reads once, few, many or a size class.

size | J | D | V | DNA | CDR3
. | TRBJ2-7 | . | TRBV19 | TGTGCCAGTAGTATATTTTGGGGGCTCGCCGAATACGAGCAGTACTTC | CASSIFWGLAEYEQYF
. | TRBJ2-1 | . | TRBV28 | TGTGCCATCCTCTCGAGCTCCTACAATGAGCAGTTCTTC | CAILSSSYNEQFF
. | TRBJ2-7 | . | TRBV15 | TGTGCCACCAGCAGAGAATCTTCGCTAGCAAGGTCCTACGAGCAGTACTTC | CATSRESSLARSYEQYF
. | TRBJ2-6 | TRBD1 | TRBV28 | TGTGCCAGCAGTCCCCCGCGGACAGGTCCTGGGGCCAACGTCCTGACTTTC | CASSPPRTGPGANVLTF
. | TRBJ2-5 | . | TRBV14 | TGTGCCAGCAGCCAATGGTCGGGGTACCAAGAGACCCAGTACTTC | CASSQWSGYQETQYF
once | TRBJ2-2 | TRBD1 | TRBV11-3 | TGTGCCAGCAGCTCCGACAGGGCGAACACCGGGGAGCTGTTTTTT | CASSSDRANTGELFF
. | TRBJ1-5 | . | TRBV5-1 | TGCGCCAGCAGCTTGGTCGGGGACAGCAATCAGCCCCAGCATTTT | CASSLVGDSNQPQHF
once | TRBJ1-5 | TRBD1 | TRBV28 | TGTGCCAGCCGCCGGGACAGGGTTCAGCCCCAGCATTTT | CASRRDRVQPQHF
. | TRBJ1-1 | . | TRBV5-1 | TGCGCCAGCAGCCTACAGGAATACACTGAAGCTTTCTTT | CASSLQEYTEAFF
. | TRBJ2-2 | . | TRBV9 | TGTGCCAGCAGCGTAGGGGGCGGACCTAACACCGGGGAGCTGTTTTTT | CASSVGGGPNTGELFF
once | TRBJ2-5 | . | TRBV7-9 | TGTGCCAGCAGCCGACAAGAGACCCAGTACTTC | CASSRQETQYF
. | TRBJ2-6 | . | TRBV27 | TGTGCCAGCAGGACCCTCTCCTTTCCATTCTCTGGGGCCAACGTCCTGACTTTC | CASRTLSFPFSGANVLTF
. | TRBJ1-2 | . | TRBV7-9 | TGTGCCAGCAGCCGAGCGGAGGGAAACTATGGCTACACCTTC | CASSRAEGNYGYTF
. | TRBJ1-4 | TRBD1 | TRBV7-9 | TGTGCCAGCAGCTTAGTTGTGACAGGGCGGGAAAAACTGTTTTTT | CASSLVVTGREKLFF
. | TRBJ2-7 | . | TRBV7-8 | TGTGCCAGCAGCTTAAGACTAGTGACCTCCTACGAGCAGTACTTC | CASSLRLVTSYEQYF
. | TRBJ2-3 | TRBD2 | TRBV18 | TGTGCCAGCTCCCCGGGACTAGCCACAGATACGCAGTATTTT | CASSPGLATDTQYF
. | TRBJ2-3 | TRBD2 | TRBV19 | TGTGCCAGTAGTATCGCGGGAGGGAGCACAGATACGCAGTATTTT | CASSIAGGSTDTQYF
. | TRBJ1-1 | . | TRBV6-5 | TGTGCCAGCAGTTACTCGGACAGAAAGAACACTGAAGCTTTCTTT | CASSYSDRKNTEAFF
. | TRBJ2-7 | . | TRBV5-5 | TGTGCCAGCAGCTTGTCAGGGGCGGGAGCCCTATCCTACGAGCAGTACTTC | CASSLSGAGALSYEQYF
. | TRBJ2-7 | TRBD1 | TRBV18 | TGTGCCAGCTCGTATCGACAGGGGGAGCGCTACGAGCAGTACTTC | CASSYRQGERYEQYF
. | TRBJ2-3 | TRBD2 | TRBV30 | TGTGCCTGGGGACTAGCCTCGGGTACGCAGTATTTT | CAWGLASGTQYF
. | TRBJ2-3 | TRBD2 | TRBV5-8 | TGTGCCAGCAGCTTGCTAGCGGGACGCACAGATACGCAGTATTTT | CASSLLAGRTDTQYF
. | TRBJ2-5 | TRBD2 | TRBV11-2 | TGTGCCAGCAGCCCGTCGGGGGGTTGGTACCAAGAGACCCAGTACTTC | CASSPSGGWYQETQYF